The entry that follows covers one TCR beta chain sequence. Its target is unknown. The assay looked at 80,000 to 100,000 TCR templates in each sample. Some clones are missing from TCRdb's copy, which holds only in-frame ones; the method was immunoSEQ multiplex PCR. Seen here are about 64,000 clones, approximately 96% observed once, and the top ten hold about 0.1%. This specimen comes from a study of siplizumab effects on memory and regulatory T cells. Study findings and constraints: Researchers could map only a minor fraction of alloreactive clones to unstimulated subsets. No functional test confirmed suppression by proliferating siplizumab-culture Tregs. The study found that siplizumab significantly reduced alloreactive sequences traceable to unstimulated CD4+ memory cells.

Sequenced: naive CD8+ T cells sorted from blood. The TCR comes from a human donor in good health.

The CDR3 nucleotides read TGTGCCAGCAGCTTGGGAGCGAACACTGAAGCTTTCTTT. Translation gives CASSLGANTEAFF. This chain uses TRBV5-5 with TRBJ1-1; D is unresolved. The germline V gene encodes CDR1 SGHKS and CDR2 YYEKEE (reference sequence). This CDR3 has 13 residues. Trimming took 0 bases from V and 1 from J, leaving 4 bases between them.